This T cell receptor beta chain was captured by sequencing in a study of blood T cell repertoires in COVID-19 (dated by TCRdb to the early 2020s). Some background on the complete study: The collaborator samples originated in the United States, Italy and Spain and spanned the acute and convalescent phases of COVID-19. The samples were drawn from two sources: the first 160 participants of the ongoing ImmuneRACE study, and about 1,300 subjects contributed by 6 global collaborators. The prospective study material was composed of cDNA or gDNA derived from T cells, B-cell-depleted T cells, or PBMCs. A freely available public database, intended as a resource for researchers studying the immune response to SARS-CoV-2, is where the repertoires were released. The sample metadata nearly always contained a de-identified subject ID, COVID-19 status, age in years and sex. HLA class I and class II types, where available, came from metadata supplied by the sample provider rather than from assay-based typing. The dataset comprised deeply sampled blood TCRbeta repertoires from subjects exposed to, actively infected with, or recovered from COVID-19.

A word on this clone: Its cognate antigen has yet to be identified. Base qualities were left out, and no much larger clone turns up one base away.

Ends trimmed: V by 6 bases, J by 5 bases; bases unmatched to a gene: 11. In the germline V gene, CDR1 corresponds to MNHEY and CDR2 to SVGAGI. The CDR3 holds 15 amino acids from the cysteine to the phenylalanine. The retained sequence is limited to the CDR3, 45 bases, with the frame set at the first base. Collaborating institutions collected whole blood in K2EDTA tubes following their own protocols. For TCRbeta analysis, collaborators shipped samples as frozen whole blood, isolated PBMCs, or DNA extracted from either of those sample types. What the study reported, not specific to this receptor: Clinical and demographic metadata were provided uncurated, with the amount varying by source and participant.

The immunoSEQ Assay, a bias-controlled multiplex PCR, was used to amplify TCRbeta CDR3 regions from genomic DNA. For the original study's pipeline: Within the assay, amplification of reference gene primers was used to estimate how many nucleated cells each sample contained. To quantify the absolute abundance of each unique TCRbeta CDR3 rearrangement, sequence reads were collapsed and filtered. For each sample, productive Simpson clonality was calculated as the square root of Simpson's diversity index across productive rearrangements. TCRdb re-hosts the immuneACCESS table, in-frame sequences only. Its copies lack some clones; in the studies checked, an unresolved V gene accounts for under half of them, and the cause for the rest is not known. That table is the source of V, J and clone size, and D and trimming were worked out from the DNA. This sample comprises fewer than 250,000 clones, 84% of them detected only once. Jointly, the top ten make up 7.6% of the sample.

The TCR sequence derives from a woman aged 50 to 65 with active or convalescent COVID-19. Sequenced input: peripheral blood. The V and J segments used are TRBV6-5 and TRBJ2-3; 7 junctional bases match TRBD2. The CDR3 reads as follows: CASSASGTPGDTQYF. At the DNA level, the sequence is TGTGCCAGCAGCGCAAGCGGGACCCCCGGAGATACGCAGTATTTT.